This entry lists 20 T cell receptor beta chains sequenced from one sample in a study of T cell responses to AZD1222 COVID-19 vaccine. Assay used: immunoSEQ multiplex PCR; TCRdb lists only in-frame clones, some missing. The sample shows about 83,000 clones, around 89% of them seen only once. The sequencing here drew on peripheral blood, taken on day 0 of MenACWY control vaccination. All receptors derive from an adult in good health.

The chain combines TRBV28 with TRBJ1-3; D is unclear. Trimming removed 3 bases from V and 8 bases from J, with 8 bases in between. Germline CDR1 MDHEN, CDR2 SYDVKM. There are 12 residues in the CDR3. The CDR3 sequence: CASSLGRDTIYF. As DNA, the CDR3 is TGTGCCAGCAGTTTGGGTCGGGACACCATATATTTT.

The chain uses TRBV6-5 and TRBJ1-2; D remains unclear. CDR1 is MNHEY, CDR2 SVGAGI, per germline. The CDR3 has 12 residues. V was trimmed by 8 bases and J by 0 bases, leaving 7 bases between them. For the CDR3, the DNA is TGTGCCAGCCACAGAGCTAACTATGGCTACACCTTC. This codes for CASHRANYGYTF.

The chain uses TRBV4-1 and TRBJ1-2; TRBD1 matches 9 bases. Per the germline V gene, CDR1 is MGHRA and CDR2 is YSYEKL. This CDR3 has 14 residues. Trimming at V came to 2 bases and at J to 4 bases, leaving 2 bases not matched to a gene. CDR3 sequence reads: CASSQTTGGYGYTF. CDR3 nucleotides: TGCGCCAGCAGCCAAACGACAGGGGGCTATGGCTACACCTTC.

V usage is TRBV10-3 and J usage is TRBJ1-5; D might be TRBD1 (5 bases). Germline-derived CDR1 and CDR2 are ENHRY and SYGVKD. Trimming removed 0 bases from V and 9 bases from J, with 9 bases in between. The CDR3 runs to 13 residues. In DNA form, the CDR3 reads TGTGCCATCAGTGAGTCAGGGGATCGGCCCCAGCATTTT. As protein: CAISESGDRPQHF.

This rearrangement joins TRBV4-3 to TRBJ2-1, with D hard to call. The germline V gene encodes CDR1 LGHNA and CDR2 YSLEER. The CDR3 consists of 14 residues. Trimming removed 0 bases at V and 4 bases at J, with 7 bases between. CDR3 in amino acids: CASSQDSQYNEQFF. CDR3 DNA sequence: TGCGCCAGCAGCCAAGATAGCCAGTACAATGAGCAGTTCTTC.

This rearrangement joins TRBV11-2 to TRBJ1-2, with D perhaps TRBD1 (5 bases). Trimming took off 5 bases at V and 4 bases at J, with 11 bases between the two ends. The CDR3 has 13 amino acids. Germline loops: CDR1 SGHAT, CDR2 FQNNGV. The chain's CDR3 is CASSPGTVYGYTF. The CDR3 region has the DNA TGTGCCAGCAGCCCCGGGACGGTCTATGGCTACACCTTC.

V is TRBV6-5 and J is TRBJ2-1; the match to TRBD2 covers 8 bases. The junction had 4 bases not matched to a gene; V was cut back by 6 bases and J by 9 bases. CDR1 is MNHEY and CDR2 is SVGAGI in the germline V gene. The CDR3 contains 12 residues. CDR3 sequence (DNA): TGTGCCAGCAGGTCCACTAGCGGTGAGCAGTTCTTC. Translating gives CASRSTSGEQFF.

The chain is built from TRBV3-1 (or the pseudogene TRBV3-2) and TRBJ2-7; 11 nucleotides align to TRBD2. Germline CDR1 reads LGHDT; CDR2 reads YNNKEL (reference sequence). Losses at the gene ends were 5 bases for V and 7 bases for J; bases not matched to a gene: 10. The CDR3 has 15 residues. The CDR3 protein is CASSSGTSGYWEQYF. Written as DNA, the CDR3 is TGTGCCAGCAGCAGTGGGACTAGCGGTTATTGGGAGCAGTACTTC.

This rearrangement joins TRBV6-1 to TRBJ1-5, with 8 nucleotides matching TRBD1. CDR1 and CDR2 from the germline V gene are MNHNS and SASEGT. The CDR3 spans 16 residues. Trimming took 2 bases from V and 5 from J; bases not matched to a gene: 8. CDR3 in DNA: TGTGCCAGCAGTGAATCCGGCAGGGGGCCTGATCAGCCCCAGCATTTT. Amino acid sequence: CASSESGRGPDQPQHF.

This clone was detected only once. CDR3 in DNA: TGTGCCAGCAGTTTATTTATCGGGTGGGCCTATGGCTACACCTTC. Translation: CASSLFIGWAYGYTF. This chain links TRBV28 with TRBJ1-2; D is unclear. This CDR3 region has 15 residues. The V gene lost 1 base and the J gene lost 4 bases, with 13 bases spanning the gap. CDR1 and CDR2 (germline): MDHEN, SYDVKM.

V and J are TRBV7-8 and TRBJ1-6; no clear D. The germline V gene has CDR1 SGHVS and CDR2 FQNEAQ. V was pared by 1 base and J by 7 bases, with 11 bases between. This CDR3 region has 15 residues. The CDR3 reads CASSLGRISNSPLHF. CDR3 nucleotide sequence: TGTGCCAGCAGCTTAGGACGGATTTCCAATTCACCCCTCCACTTT.

The chain employs TRBV18 and TRBJ1-1, with unresolved D. Trimming shortened V by 3 bases and J by 2 bases, and 7 bases separated the two germline ends. Germline V lookup: CDR1 KGHSH, CDR2 LQKENI. The CDR3 has 13 residues. CDR3: CASSPLLNTEAFF. The CDR3 DNA reads TGTGCCAGCTCACCTTTATTAAACACTGAAGCTTTCTTT.

The chain combines TRBV28 with TRBJ1-6; 8 nucleotides line up with TRBD1. Germline-derived CDR1 and CDR2 are MDHEN and SYDVKM. This CDR3 is built from 18 residues. J gave up 3 bases and V 1 base, and 8 bases lay outside the gene matches. CDR3 protein: CASSLFFDRGGYNSPLHF. The CDR3 DNA sequence: TGTGCCAGCAGTTTATTTTTTGACAGGGGAGGCTATAATTCACCCCTCCACTTT.

The chain joins TRBV5-1 to TRBJ1-2; 10 bases map to TRBD1. Germline V lookup: CDR1 SGHRS, CDR2 YFSETQ. The V and J ends lost 2 bases and 3 bases, in that order; junction bases with no gene match: 7. There are 16 residues in the CDR3. Here the CDR3 DNA reads TGCGCCAGCAGCTTTACTCAAGGGACAGGGGACTATGGCTACACCTTC. Amino acids: CASSFTQGTGDYGYTF.

The V call is TRBV30, the J call TRBJ2-7; D remains ambiguous. The CDR3 contains 12 residues. Germline values: CDR1 GTSNPN, CDR2 SVGIG (reference sequence). The V end was cut by 3 bases, the J end by 4 bases, with 10 bases between. CDR3 DNA: TGTGCCTGGAGGCCAGGAAAGTACGAGCAGTACTTC. Protein sequence: CAWRPGKYEQYF. The full variable domain, with the rest looked up from reference TRBV30 and TRBJ2-7, is SQTIHQWPATLVQPVGSPLSLECTVEGTSNPNLYWYRQAAGRGLQLLFYSVGIGQISSEVPQNLSASRPQDRQFILSSKKLLLSDSGFYLCAWRPGKYEQYFGPGTRLTVT.

V and J are TRBV3-1 (or the pseudogene TRBV3-2) and TRBJ2-2, with 14 positions matching TRBD2. The CDR3 contains 17 residues. Trimming removed 4 bases from V and 4 bases from J; junction bases left unmatched: 5. Germline assignment: CDR1 LGHDT and CDR2 YNNKEL (reference sequence). The CDR3 sequence is CASSRLGLAGGTGELFF. DNA of the CDR3: TGTGCCAGCAGCCGCCTAGGACTAGCGGGAGGCACCGGGGAGCTGTTTTTT.

The chain carries TRBV4-1 and TRBJ2-7; tentative D call: TRBD2 (6 bases). Trimming shortened V by 6 bases and J by 2 bases, and 14 bases separated the two germline ends. The germline CDR1 and CDR2 sequences are MGHRA and YSYEKL. The CDR3 is 14 residues long. The CDR3 region has the DNA TGCGCCAGCAGGATAAGACTAGACACCTACGAGCAGTACTTC. Translated: CASRIRLDTYEQYF.

The V call is TRBV7-9, the J call TRBJ2-7; tentative D call: TRBD2 (5 bases). There are 12 residues in the CDR3. Germline V gives CDR1 SEHNR, CDR2 FQNEAQ (reference sequence). The V end lost 6 bases, the J end lost 3 bases, and 9 bases lay between the germline ends. The CDR3 DNA follows: TGTGCCAGCAGTCGGGGTCTCTACGAGCAGTACTTC. Its protein is CASSRGLYEQYF.

V and J are TRBV6-5 and TRBJ1-2, with 9 bases identical to TRBD1. The CDR3 runs to 14 residues. Trimming removed 1 base from V and 10 bases from J; junction bases left unmatched: 7. From germline, CDR1 is MNHEY and CDR2 SVGAGI. CDR3 loop: CASSYLGTGSAYTF. DNA for the CDR3: TGTGCCAGCAGTTACTTGGGGACAGGGAGCGCCTACACCTTC.

The CDR3 region has the DNA TGTGCCTGGAGTGTAGTTGGGAATCAGCCCCAGCATTTT. Translation gives CAWSVVGNQPQHF. The chain combines TRBV30 with TRBJ1-5, with D hard to call. CDR3 length: 13 residues. Germline CDR1 reads GTSNPN; CDR2 reads SVGIG (reference sequence). V was pared by 0 bases and J by 4 bases, with 7 bases between. The variable domain in full, completed from reference TRBV30 and TRBJ1-5, reads SQTIHQWPATLVQPVGSPLSLECTVEGTSNPNLYWYRQAAGRGLQLLFYSVGIGQISSEVPQNLSASRPQDRQFILSSKKLLLSDSGFYLCAWSVVGNQPQHFGDGTRLSIL.